This T cell receptor (beta chain) emerged from a study of T-cell reconstitution after alpha-beta-depleted transplantation in children. Regarding the study as a whole: Newly produced T cells mostly accounted for T-cell counts and diversity one year post-transplant. Surviving recipient T cells and thymic progenitors underlay high day-60 TCRbeta diversity in some patients. In patients about two months after transplant, alpha-beta T cells reportedly arose from several hundred expanded graft clones.

Regarding this clonotype: Antigen unknown.

Preparation of the TCRbeta library used unique molecular identifiers. MiXCR, applied by TCRdb to the PCR reads, yields one record per CDR3 protein. The data contain roughly 420,000 distinct CDR3 sequences, roughly 16% of them seen just once; the ten biggest clones take up about 32%. The CDR3 contains 16 residues. The V gene end was trimmed by 2 bases and the J gene end by 4 bases; junction bases not matched to a gene: 10. Looked up from germline, CDR1 is MNHEY and CDR2 is SVGEGT. This receptor was identified in a boy less than two years old who had a stem cell transplant for Wiskott-Aldrich syndrome, so the T cells may come from the graft donor. The chain combines TRBV6-2 or TRBV6-3 with TRBJ1-2, with TRBD1 matching over 7 bases. Sequenced here: PBMCs, mostly from graft donor cells, sampled 360 days after TCRalphabeta/CD19-depleted stem cell transplant. The CDR3 nucleotides are TGTGCCAGCAGTTACGGGGGCCCGGGACAGCTCTATGGCTACACCTTC. It yields the protein CASSYGGPGQLYGYTF.